Given below is one T cell receptor beta chain in context. The entry originates in a study of CD4 T cells in relation to SARS-CoV-2 and coronaviruses. Sequenced by immunoSEQ multiplex PCR; TCRdb stores in-frame clones only, minus some. Of approximately 59,000 clones listed, around 86% are singletons. The CDR3 runs to 17 residues. Germline trimming cut 2 bases from V and 7 bases from J; bases unmatched to any gene: 11. Unexposed donor CD4+ T cells date from about 2011-2018, before the COVID-19 pandemic. The sequenced material came from memory CD4+ T cells from PBMCs. This rearrangement joins TRBV6-7 to TRBJ1-6; 7 nucleotides align to TRBD1. TRBV6-7 carries the ORF label, with uncertain function. The origin of this receptor is a human donor in good health. Here the CDR3 DNA reads TGTGCCAGCAGTTACATTCTAACGGGACAGAAAAATTCACCCCTCCACTTT. It yields the protein CASSYILTGQKNSPLHF.